One sample yielded the 29 T cell receptor beta chains listed below, sequenced in a study of T cell responses to AZD1222 COVID-19 vaccine. Assay used: immunoSEQ multiplex PCR; TCRdb lists only in-frame clones, some missing. The repertoire holds 100,000 to 120,000 clones, with approximately 90% as singletons. The specimen comprised peripheral blood, sampled 28 days after the second AZD1222 dose. These receptors came from an adult who received the AZD1222 COVID-19 vaccine.

The gene calls are TRBV5-1 and TRBJ2-5, with 8 bases that match TRBD2. V gave up 4 bases and J gave up 4 bases; unmatched junction bases: 6. The CDR3 totals 14 residues. CDR1 is SGHRS, CDR2 YFSETQ, per germline. The CDR3: CASSISGGAETQYF. The CDR3 DNA follows: TGCGCCAGCAGCATCTCCGGGGGGGCAGAGACCCAGTACTTC. Full variable domain (outside the CDR3, taken from reference TRBV5-1 and TRBJ2-5): KAGVTQTPRYLIKTRGQQVTLSCSPISGHRSVSWYQQTPGQGLQFLFEYFSETQRNKGNFPGRFSGRQFSNSRSEMNVSTLELGDSALYLCASSISGGAETQYFGPGTRLLVL.

This chain connects TRBV11-2 to TRBJ2-7; 11 nucleotides match TRBD1. V lost 4 bases and J lost 3; bases outside the gene matches: 5. This CDR3 is built from 15 residues. Looked up from germline, CDR1 is SGHAT and CDR2 is FQNNGV. CDR3 residues: CASSYGQGAFYEQYF. The CDR3 DNA reads as TGTGCCAGCAGCTATGGACAGGGGGCCTTCTACGAGCAGTACTTC.

This chain joins TRBV4-1 and TRBJ2-1; 9 nucleotides agree with TRBD2. The germline V gene encodes CDR1 MGHRA and CDR2 YSYEKL. The CDR3 runs to 15 residues. The trim removed 6 bases at V and 8 bases at J, leaving 11 bases unmatched. The CDR3: CASRIGTSPAHEQFF. CDR3 DNA sequence: TGCGCCAGCAGAATAGGGACTAGCCCGGCACATGAGCAGTTCTTC.

The chain couples TRBV11-2 to TRBJ1-3; 11 bases agree with TRBD1. Looked up from germline, CDR1 is SGHAT and CDR2 is FQNNGV. The CDR3 totals 16 residues. V shed 3 bases and J 2 bases; nucleotides not matched to a gene: 3. Here the CDR3 reads CASSLDRGLAGNTIYF. CDR3 sequence (DNA): TGTGCCAGCAGCTTGGACAGGGGGCTGGCTGGAAACACCATATATTTT.

CDR3 loop: CASSPGLASETQYF. As DNA, the CDR3 is TGTGCCAGCAGCCCAGGACTAGCGTCGGAGACCCAGTACTTC. This chain connects TRBV7-2 to TRBJ2-5; 9 bases align to TRBD2. The CDR3 is 14 residues long. CDR1 and CDR2 from the germline V gene are SGHTA and FQGNSA. V lost 5 bases, J lost 5 bases, and 6 bases stayed unmatched. Complete variable domain (other parts from reference TRBV7-2 and TRBJ2-5): GAGVSQSPSNKVTEKGKDVELRCDPISGHTALYWYRQSLGQGLEFLIYFQGNSAPDKSGLPSDRFSAERTGGSVSTLTIQRTQQEDSAVYLCASSPGLASETQYFGPGTRLLVL.

V and J are TRBV5-4 and TRBJ2-1; 13 bases are a match to TRBD2. Germline V lookup: CDR1 SGHNT, CDR2 YYREEE (reference sequence). The CDR3 sequence is 17 residues long. With V trimmed by 4 bases and J by 3 bases, 7 bases remained unmatched. The CDR3 nucleotides read TGTGCCAGCAGCATCGGACTAGCGGGAGCGTTCTACAATGAGCAGTTCTTC. Its translation is CASSIGLAGAFYNEQFF.

The chain has TRBV5-1 and TRBJ2-2, with no clear D. The V end lost 0 bases, the J end lost 4 bases, and 13 bases lay between the germline ends. The CDR3 sequence is 16 residues long. The germline V gene has CDR1 SGHRS and CDR2 YFSETQ. The DNA for the CDR3 is TGCGCCAGCAGCTTGGAAGCTTCTCCGGGCACCGGGGAGCTGTTTTTT. It encodes CASSLEASPGTGELFF.

The chain uses TRBV7-7 and TRBJ1-4; maybe TRBD1 (5 bases). CDR1 is SSHAT, CDR2 FNYEAQ, per germline (reference sequence). V lost 5 bases and J 7 bases, leaving 11 bases between the germline ends. There are 13 residues in the CDR3. The CDR3 region is CASSQGEGEKLFF. In nucleotides, the CDR3 is TGTGCCAGCAGCCAAGGGGAAGGTGAAAAACTGTTTTTT.

The chain employs TRBV6-4 and TRBJ1-1; D possibly corresponds to TRBD1 (5 bases). V lost 0 bases and J lost 1, with 9 bases in between. The CDR3 runs 15 residues. The germline gives CDR1 MRHNA, CDR2 SNTAGT. This CDR3 is CASSDSAGTNTEAFF. The CDR3 DNA reads TGTGCCAGCAGTGACTCTGCAGGGACGAACACTGAAGCTTTCTTT.

V usage is TRBV6-1 and J usage is TRBJ1-5; 12 bases align to TRBD1. CDR3 length: 18 amino acids. Trimming at V came to 2 bases and at J to 11 bases, leaving 16 bases not matched to a gene. The germline CDR1 and CDR2 sequences are MNHNS and SASEGT. CDR3 sequence (DNA): TGTGCCAGCAGTGAACTCCAACCGGGACAGGGGGCCCGATGGGCCCAGCATTTT. Translated, it gives CASSELQPGQGARWAQHF.

The chain links TRBV12-5 to TRBJ1-5; 7 bases agree with TRBD1. The CDR3 sequence is 14 residues long. CDR1 is LGHNT, CDR2 FRNRAP, per germline. Germline trimming cut 5 bases from V and 4 bases from J; bases unmatched to any gene: 5. The CDR3 DNA reads TGTGCTAGTGGTAGAGGACAGGTTAATCAGCCCCAGCATTTT. Residues: CASGRGQVNQPQHF.

V is TRBV18 and J is TRBJ2-1; the D is unclear. Trimming pared 0 bases from V and 5 bases from J, leaving 8 bases between. Germline V gives CDR1 KGHSH, CDR2 LQKENI. The CDR3 has 14 residues. Written as DNA, the CDR3 is TGTGCCAGCTCACCACCTACGGGTAACAATGAGCAGTTCTTC. Translation: CASSPPTGNNEQFF.

The V gene is TRBV24-1, the J gene TRBJ1-2; D gene uncertain. The length of the CDR3 is 16 residues. Germline-derived CDR1 and CDR2 are KGHDR and SFDVKD. The germline V and J ends were trimmed by 0 bases and 5 bases, with 15 bases remaining between them. CDR3 bases: TGTGCCACCAGTGATTTGCAAAGGGTTTTACGGTATGGCTACACCTTC. The encoded protein is CATSDLQRVLRYGYTF.

The V gene is TRBV21-1, the J gene TRBJ2-7; the DNA was not compared with TRBD1, the D call given in the table. TRBV21-1 is tagged as a pseudogene. This CDR3 contains 12 residues. Here the CDR3 reads CATRVGANEQYF. The CDR3 DNA is TGTGCCACCCGAGTAGGGGCCAACGAGCAGTACTTC.

This clone has more than one count but fewer than ten. The chain joins TRBV19 to TRBJ2-3; 7 bases map to TRBD2. Germline values: CDR1 LNHDA, CDR2 SQIVND (reference sequence). The length of the CDR3 is 17 residues. The trim removed 3 bases at V and 7 bases at J, leaving 16 bases unmatched. The CDR3, as DNA: TGTGCCAGTAGTATGCTGGGCGAAGGAGCTAGCGGACATACGCAGTATTTT. Translated, it gives CASSMLGEGASGHTQYF.

This chain joins TRBV12-3 or TRBV12-4 and TRBJ2-7; weak D call: TRBD2 (6 bases). The CDR3 extends over 13 amino acids. With 4 bases removed from V and 6 bases from J, the gap between germline ends came to 13 bases. This CDR3 reads CASSYGLSREQYF. CDR3 DNA sequence: TGTGCCAGCAGTTATGGACTAAGTCGCGAGCAGTACTTC.

This clone was observed a single time. This chain connects TRBV24-1 to TRBJ1-2; 10 positions match TRBD1. Losses at the gene ends were 3 bases for V and 6 bases for J; bases not matched to a gene: 3. This CDR3 has 14 residues. Germline lookup yields CDR1 KGHDR and CDR2 SFDVKD. The CDR3 DNA sequence: TGTGCCACCAGTGATGGCGGGACAGGGGATGGCTACACCTTC. Translated, it gives CATSDGGTGDGYTF.

The genes are TRBV4-1 and TRBJ2-2; D is tentatively TRBD1 or TRBD2 (5 bases each). Trimming removed 4 bases from V and 5 bases from J, with 17 bases in between. The V gene's germline CDR1 is MGHRA and CDR2 YSYEKL. The CDR3 loop spans 16 amino acids. The CDR3 here is CASSLPGRGGTGELFF. CDR3 in DNA: TGCGCCAGCAGCCTGCCGGGACGGGGTGGGACCGGGGAGCTGTTTTTT.

The chain carries TRBV18 and TRBJ1-1; D is unclear. V lost 0 bases and J 5 bases, leaving 16 bases between the germline ends. Germline V gene data show CDR1 as KGHSH and CDR2 as LQKENI. This CDR3 spans 16 amino acids. Here the CDR3 DNA reads TGTGCCAGCTCACCACCATCGAGCCAGGCGTGGACTGAAGCTTTCTTT. Amino acids: CASSPPSSQAWTEAFF. Supplemented by reference TRBV18 and TRBJ1-1, the full variable domain reads NAGVMQNPRHLVRRRGQEARLRCSPMKGHSHVYWYRQLPEEGLKFMVYLQKENIIDESGMPKERFSAEFPKEGPSILRIQQVVRGDSAAYFCASSPPSSQAWTEAFFGQGTRLTVV.

V and J are TRBV7-3 and TRBJ2-5, with 9 bases lining up with TRBD2. The germline V gene has CDR1 SGHTA and CDR2 FQGTGA. This CDR3 comprises 17 residues. V lost 5 bases and J lost 4; bases outside the gene matches: 14. The CDR3 here is CASSPYAATSGPETQYF. The CDR3 DNA reads as TGTGCCAGCAGCCCCTACGCTGCTACTAGCGGGCCAGAGACCCAGTACTTC.

The rearrangement joins TRBV5-4 to TRBJ2-7; maybe TRBD1 (6 bases). This CDR3 contains 14 residues. Germline lookup yields CDR1 SGHNT and CDR2 YYREEE (reference sequence). The germline V and J ends were trimmed by 0 bases and 2 bases, with 9 bases remaining between them. The CDR3 region is CASSLVDRTYEQYF. CDR3 DNA sequence: TGTGCCAGCAGCTTGGTGGACAGAACCTACGAGCAGTACTTC.

The chain recombines TRBV27 with TRBJ1-2, with D unresolved. The CDR3 has 14 amino acids. Per germline, CDR1 MNHEY and CDR2 SMNVEV (reference sequence). Trimming shortened V by 5 bases and J by 8 bases, and 18 bases separated the two germline ends. The CDR3 region is CASSLGSQGLGYTF. CDR3 DNA sequence: TGTGCCAGCAGTCTCGGGTCCCAAGGTCTCGGCTACACCTTC.

This rearrangement joins TRBV12-3 or TRBV12-4 to TRBJ2-7; 8 positions match TRBD1. The CDR3 is 12 residues long. With V trimmed by 5 bases and J by 7 bases, 4 bases remained unmatched. CDR3 protein: CASSDRGREQYF. In DNA, the CDR3 is TGTGCCAGCAGTGACAGGGGTAGGGAGCAGTACTTC.

This clone has a handful of counts. The rearrangement links TRBV27 to TRBJ1-5; no definite D call. V lost 4 bases and J lost 2, with 9 bases in between. This CDR3 is built from 14 residues. CDR1 and CDR2 from the germline V gene are MNHEY and SMNVEV (reference sequence). The CDR3 sequence is CASSSLRGNQPQHF. The CDR3 nucleotides read TGTGCCAGCAGTTCCCTAAGGGGCAATCAGCCCCAGCATTTT.

This chain uses TRBV5-5 with TRBJ2-5; 8 bases agree with TRBD2. From germline, CDR1 is SGHKS and CDR2 YYEKEE (reference sequence). CDR3 size: 16 residues. Unmatched junction bases numbered 11, after V lost 2 bases and J lost 5 bases. DNA for the CDR3: TGTGCCAGCAGCTTTACGAAGCGGGGGTTCTTGGAGACCCAGTACTTC. It encodes CASSFTKRGFLETQYF.

V and J are TRBV9 and TRBJ2-2, with 9 bases identical to TRBD2. Germline V gene sequence: CDR1 SGDLS, CDR2 YYNGEE. V trimming: 5 bases; J trimming: 6 bases; junction bases outside the gene matches: 8. CDR3 size: 15 residues. CDR3 nucleotides: TGTGCCAGCAGGATTAGCGGGGGAGACGCCGGGGAGCTGTTTTTT. It yields the protein CASRISGGDAGELFF.

V gene TRBV7-9 combines with J gene TRBJ2-1, with 14 bases aligning to TRBD2. V dropped 5 bases and J dropped 0; count of bases not matched to a gene: 3. The CDR3 totals 17 residues. Germline lookup yields CDR1 SEHNR and CDR2 FQNEAQ (reference sequence). The CDR3 is CASSKGLAGDSYNEQFF. The CDR3 DNA reads TGTGCCAGCAGCAAGGGACTAGCGGGAGACTCCTACAATGAGCAGTTCTTC.

The CDR3 region is CASSPQGTGNTIYF. The CDR3 region has the DNA TGTGCCAGCAGCCCCCAGGGAACCGGAAACACCATATATTTT. The V gene is TRBV7-9, the J gene TRBJ1-3; D is possibly TRBD1 (5 bases). Germline V gene lookup returns CDR1 SEHNR and CDR2 FQNEAQ (reference sequence). This CDR3 comprises 14 residues. Trimming took off 5 bases at V and 4 bases at J, with 12 bases between the two ends.

The J gene is TRBJ2-1, the V gene TRBV5-1; D possibly corresponds to TRBD2 (6 bases). V shed 4 bases and J shed 2 bases, with 16 bases lying between them. The germline gives CDR1 SGHRS, CDR2 YFSETQ. This CDR3 comprises 16 residues. The CDR3 bases are TGCGCCAGCAGCCGGGACGGGGGAGAGGCCTACAATGAGCAGTTCTTC. Amino acid sequence: CASSRDGGEAYNEQFF.